This T cell receptor beta chain was recovered during a study of T cell responses to AZD1222 COVID-19 vaccine. Study overall: The study pooled second doses at about 4 or about 12 weeks. Findings of the study overall: Females outnumbered males among donors, who were mostly white British; clonal diversity was possibly underestimated. Of spike-specific TCRs, nearly half reportedly target regions left unmutated in variants. Repertoires in all cases were sampled only once the peak T cell response had passed.

Clones were read by immunoSEQ multiplex PCR, and TCRdb kept only the in-frame ones, dropping some. The sample lists about 110,000 clones; roughly 90% were seen once. The germline CDR1 and CDR2 sequences are MNHEY and SMNVEV (reference sequence). J was trimmed by 2 bases and V by 5 bases; bases with no gene match: 5. The CDR3 sequence is 15 residues long. Note on this clone: What it binds is unknown.

Source: peripheral blood, taken on day 0 of AZD1222 vaccination. This receptor was taken from an adult in good health. The V call is TRBV27, the J call TRBJ2-2; 7 positions match TRBD1. The CDR3 region has the DNA TGTGCCAGCAGTCGAGGGACAGCCAACACCGGGGAGCTGTTTTTT. The encoded protein is CASSRGTANTGELFF.